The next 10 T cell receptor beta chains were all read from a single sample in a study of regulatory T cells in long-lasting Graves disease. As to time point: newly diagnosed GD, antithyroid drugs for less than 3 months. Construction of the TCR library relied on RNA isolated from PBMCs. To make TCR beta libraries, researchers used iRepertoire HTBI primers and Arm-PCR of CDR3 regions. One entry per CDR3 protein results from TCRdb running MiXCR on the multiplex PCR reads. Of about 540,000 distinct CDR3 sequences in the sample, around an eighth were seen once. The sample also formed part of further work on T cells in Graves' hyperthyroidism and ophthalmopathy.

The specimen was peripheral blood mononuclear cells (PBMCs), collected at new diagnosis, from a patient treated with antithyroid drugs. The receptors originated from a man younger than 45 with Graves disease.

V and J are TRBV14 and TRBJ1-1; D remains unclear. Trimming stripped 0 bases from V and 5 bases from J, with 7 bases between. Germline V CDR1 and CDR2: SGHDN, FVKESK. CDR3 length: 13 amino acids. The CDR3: CASSQDERTEAFF. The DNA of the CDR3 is TGTGCCAGCAGCCAAGACGAGAGGACTGAAGCTTTCTTT. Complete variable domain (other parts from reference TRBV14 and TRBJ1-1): EAGVTQFPSHSVIEKGQTVTLRCDPISGHDNLYWYRRVMGKEIKFLLHFVKESKQDESGMPNNRFLAERTGGTYSTLKVQPAELEDSGVYFCASSQDERTEAFFGQGTRLTVV.

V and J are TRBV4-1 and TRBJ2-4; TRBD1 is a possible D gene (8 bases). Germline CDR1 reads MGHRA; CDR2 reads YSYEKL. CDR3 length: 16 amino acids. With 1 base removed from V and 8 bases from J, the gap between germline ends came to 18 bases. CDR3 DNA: TGCGCCAGCAGCCAAGTCTTTAGACAGGGGAGGGACATTCAGTACTTC. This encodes CASSQVFRQGRDIQYF.

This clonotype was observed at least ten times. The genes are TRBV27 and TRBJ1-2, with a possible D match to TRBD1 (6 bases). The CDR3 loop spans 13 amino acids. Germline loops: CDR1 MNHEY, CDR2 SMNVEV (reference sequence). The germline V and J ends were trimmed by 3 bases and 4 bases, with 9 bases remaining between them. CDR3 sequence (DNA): TGTGCCAGCAGTTTTGGGGGGCTCTATGGCTACACCTTC. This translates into CASSFGGLYGYTF.

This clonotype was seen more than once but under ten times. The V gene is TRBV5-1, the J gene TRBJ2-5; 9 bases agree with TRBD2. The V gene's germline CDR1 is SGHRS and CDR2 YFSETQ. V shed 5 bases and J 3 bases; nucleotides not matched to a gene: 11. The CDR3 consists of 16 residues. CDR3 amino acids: CASRHWAGGPEETQYF. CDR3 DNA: TGCGCCAGCAGACATTGGGCGGGAGGGCCCGAAGAGACCCAGTACTTC.

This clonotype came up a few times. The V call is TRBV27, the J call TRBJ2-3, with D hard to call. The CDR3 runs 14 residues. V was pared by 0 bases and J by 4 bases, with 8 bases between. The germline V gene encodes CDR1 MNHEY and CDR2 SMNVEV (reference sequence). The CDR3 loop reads CASSLSDPPDTQYF. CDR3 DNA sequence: TGTGCCAGCAGTTTATCGGACCCCCCAGATACGCAGTATTTT.

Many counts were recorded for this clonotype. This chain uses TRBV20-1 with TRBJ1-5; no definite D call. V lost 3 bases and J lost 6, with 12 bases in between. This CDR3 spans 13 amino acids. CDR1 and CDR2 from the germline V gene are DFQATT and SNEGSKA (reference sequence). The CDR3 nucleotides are TGCAGTGCTAGGGTCCAGGCGGGTCAGCCCCAGCATTTT. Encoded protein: CSARVQAGQPQHF.

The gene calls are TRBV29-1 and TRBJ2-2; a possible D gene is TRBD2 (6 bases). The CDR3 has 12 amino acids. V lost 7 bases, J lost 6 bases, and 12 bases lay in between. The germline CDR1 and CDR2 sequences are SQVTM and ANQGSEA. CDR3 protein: CSADGDSGELFF. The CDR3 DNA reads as TGCAGCGCTGATGGGGACTCCGGGGAGCTGTTTTTT.

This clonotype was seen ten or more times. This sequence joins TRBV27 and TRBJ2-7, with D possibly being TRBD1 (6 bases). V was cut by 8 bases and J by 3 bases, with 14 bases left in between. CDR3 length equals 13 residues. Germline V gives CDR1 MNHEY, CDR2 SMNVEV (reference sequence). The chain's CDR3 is CASSRGQVYEQYF. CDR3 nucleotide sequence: TGTGCCAGCTCACGGGGACAAGTCTACGAGCAGTACTTC.

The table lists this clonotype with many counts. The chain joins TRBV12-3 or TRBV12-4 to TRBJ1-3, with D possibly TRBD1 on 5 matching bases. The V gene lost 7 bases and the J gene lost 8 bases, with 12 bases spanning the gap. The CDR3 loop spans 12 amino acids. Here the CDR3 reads CASTLGVHTIYF. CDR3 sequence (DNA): TGTGCCAGCACTCTAGGGGTACACACCATATATTTT.

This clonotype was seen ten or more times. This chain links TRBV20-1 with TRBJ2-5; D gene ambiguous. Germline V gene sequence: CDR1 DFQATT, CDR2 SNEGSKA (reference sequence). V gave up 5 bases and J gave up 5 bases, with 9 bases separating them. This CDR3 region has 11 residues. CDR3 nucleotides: TGCAGTGCTCCCCTGCGGGAGACCCAGTACTTC. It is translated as CSAPLRETQYF.